The 27 T cell receptor beta chains below all came from one sample that was sequenced in a study of shared clonotypes between healthy human individuals. Measured with immunoSEQ multiplex PCR; TCRdb has only the in-frame clones, and not every one. The sample shows about 650,000 clones, around 95% of them seen only once. Terminally differentiated effector memory CD45RA+ cells were left out of the naive CD8 fraction, which was CD45RO-negative and positively selected for CCR7. The sample was naive CD8+ T cells sorted from blood. The receptors here all came from a woman under 40 in good health.

V and J are TRBV10-3 and TRBJ2-3; TRBD1 agrees at 7 bases. The CDR3 is 13 residues long. V trimming: 3 bases; J trimming: 4 bases; junction bases outside the gene matches: 1. Germline CDR1 ENHRY, CDR2 SYGVKD. The CDR3 here is CAISDTGADTQYF. The CDR3 coding sequence is TGTGCCATCAGTGACACAGGGGCAGATACGCAGTATTTT.

The rearrangement joins TRBV20-1 to TRBJ2-1, with D maybe TRBD1 (6 bases). This CDR3 has 11 amino acids. Germline V gene data show CDR1 as DFQATT and CDR2 as SNEGSKA (reference sequence). CDR3 in amino acids: CSQGLNGEQFF. The DNA of the CDR3 is TGCAGCCAGGGGCTAAATGGTGAGCAGTTCTTC.

J is TRBJ2-6 and V is TRBV19, with 8 bases matching TRBD2. The germline gives CDR1 LNHDA, CDR2 SQIVND (reference sequence). CDR3 length equals 17 residues. V was pared by 3 bases and J by 2 bases, with 6 bases of the junction left unmatched. The CDR3 DNA reads TGTGCCAGTAGTATGCGAGCGGGAGAACCTGGGGCCAACGTCCTGACTTTC. Translated: CASSMRAGEPGANVLTF.

J is TRBJ2-2 and V is TRBV30; unclear D gene. The CDR3 totals 13 residues. Trimming cost V 2 bases and J 8 bases, with 12 bases left between them. Germline assignment: CDR1 GTSNPN and CDR2 SVGIG (reference sequence). The CDR3 is CAWSPNGWGELFF. As DNA, the CDR3 is TGTGCCTGGAGTCCAAATGGGTGGGGGGAGCTGTTTTTT.

The chain joins TRBV6-5 to TRBJ2-7, with D hard to call. CDR1 is MNHEY, CDR2 SVGAGI, per germline. Trimming pared 0 bases from V and 2 bases from J, leaving 8 bases between. CDR3 size: 14 residues. The CDR3 bases are TGTGCCAGCAGTTACTCGGCCAGTGCCTACGAGCAGTACTTC. It encodes CASSYSASAYEQYF.

About this clone: Other nucleotide sequences from this sample produce the same CDR3. This chain connects TRBV19 to TRBJ2-7; 9 nucleotides match TRBD1. Germline CDR1 is LNHDA and CDR2 is SQIVND (reference sequence). Germline trimming cut 1 base from V and 0 bases from J; bases unmatched to any gene: 1. The CDR3 is 15 amino acids. The CDR3 reads CASSIGQGVSYEQYF. CDR3 sequence (DNA): TGTGCCAGTAGTATAGGACAGGGGGTCTCCTACGAGCAGTACTTC. Combining the CDR3 with reference TRBV19 and TRBJ2-7 gives the whole variable domain DGGITQSPKYLFRKEGQNVTLSCEQNLNHDAMYWYRQDPGQGLRLIYYSQIVNDFQKGDIAEGYSVSREKKESFPLTVTSAQKNPTAFYLCASSIGQGVSYEQYFGPGTRLTVT.

J is TRBJ2-3 and V is TRBV5-1, with a possible D match to TRBD2 (6 bases). The length of the CDR3 is 16 residues. Trimming pared 2 bases from V and 3 bases from J, leaving 16 bases between. From germline, CDR1 is SGHRS and CDR2 YFSETQ. The CDR3 loop reads CASSFAGGPGTDTQYF. The CDR3 nucleotides read TGCGCCAGCAGCTTCGCCGGAGGGCCCGGTACAGATACGCAGTATTTT.

This clone was detected only once. The V and J genes are TRBV7-9 and TRBJ2-1, with D perhaps TRBD2 (5 bases). The CDR3 covers 14 residues. Germline V gene lookup returns CDR1 SEHNR and CDR2 FQNEAQ (reference sequence). Trimming cost V 4 bases and J 6 bases, with 13 bases left between them. Written as DNA, the CDR3 is TGTGCCAGCAGCTCCACACTAGATTCCAATGAGCAGTTCTTC. The encoded protein is CASSSTLDSNEQFF.

The V and J genes are TRBV13 and TRBJ1-4; unclear D gene. CDR1 PRHDT and CDR2 FYEKMQ come from the germline V gene (reference sequence). There are 13 residues in the CDR3. Trimming shortened V by 1 base and J by 10 bases, and 10 bases separated the two germline ends. The CDR3 region has the DNA TGTGCCAGCAGCTTAGTACTGGATGGAAAACTGTTTTTT. As protein: CASSLVLDGKLFF. The full variable domain, completed using reference TRBV13 and TRBJ1-4, is AAGVIQSPRHLIKEKRETATLKCYPIPRHDTVYWYQQGPGQDPQFLISFYEKMQSDKGSIPDRFSAQQFSDYHSELNMSSLELGDSALYFCASSLVLDGKLFFGSGTQLSVL.

CDR3 in DNA: TGTGCCAGCAGTGAAACGGGACGGAGCATGAACACTGAAGCTTTCTTT. Its protein product is CASSETGRSMNTEAFF. The chain employs TRBV6-1 and TRBJ1-1; possibly TRBD1 for D (5 bases). This CDR3 comprises 16 residues. Germline-derived CDR1 and CDR2 are MNHNS and SASEGT. Trimming took 2 bases from V and 0 from J, leaving 13 bases between them.

This clone showed up just once. The chain is built from TRBV27 and TRBJ2-5; 11 nucleotides align to TRBD2. The CDR3 is 15 residues long. The trim removed 6 bases at V and 4 bases at J, leaving 7 bases unmatched. Germline-derived CDR1 and CDR2 are MNHEY and SMNVEV (reference sequence). CDR3 nucleotide sequence: TGTGCCAGCAGGGTAGCGGGGGGGATCGGAGAGACCCAGTACTTC. It translates to CASRVAGGIGETQYF.

The chain carries TRBV6-1 and TRBJ1-1; D unresolved. This CDR3 is built from 14 residues. The V gene's germline CDR1 is MNHNS and CDR2 SASEGT. The V and J ends lost 3 bases and 1 base respectively, with 9 bases between them. CDR3: CASSEFRSNTEAFF. The DNA of the CDR3 is TGTGCCAGCAGTGAGTTCCGGTCGAACACTGAAGCTTTCTTT.

This clone was picked up one time. V usage is TRBV5-4 and J usage is TRBJ1-1; 7 bases agree with TRBD1. The CDR3 contains 15 residues. Germline V gives CDR1 SGHNT, CDR2 YYREEE (reference sequence). The V segment lost 0 bases and the J segment 1 base; nucleotides outside the gene matches: 3. CDR3 sequence: CASSLGQGGNTEAFF. The CDR3 region has the DNA TGTGCCAGCAGCTTGGGACAGGGCGGGAACACTGAAGCTTTCTTT.

The chain combines TRBV10-2 with TRBJ1-2; 10 bases fit TRBD1. The junction had 14 bases not matched to a gene; V was cut back by 8 bases and J by 8 bases. The CDR3 is 15 residues long. From germline, CDR1 is WSHSY and CDR2 SAAADI. CDR3 sequence: CASGKDGTGDYGYTF. CDR3 nucleotide sequence: TGCGCCAGCGGAAAGGACGGGACAGGGGATTACGGCTACACCTTC.

The gene calls are TRBV9 and TRBJ2-2; tentative D call: TRBD2 (5 bases). The germline V gene has CDR1 SGDLS and CDR2 YYNGEE. V lost 3 bases to trimming and J lost 1 base, with 13 bases between them. This CDR3 region has 16 residues. The CDR3 reads CASSENLSGNTGELFF. The DNA for the CDR3 is TGTGCCAGCAGCGAGAATTTAAGCGGGAACACCGGGGAGCTGTTTTTT.

The chain combines TRBV28 with TRBJ1-1, with no clear D. The CDR3 consists of 14 residues. Looked up from germline, CDR1 is MDHEN and CDR2 is SYDVKM. Trimming removed 3 bases at V and 4 bases at J, with 12 bases between. This CDR3 is CASSFRLPSTEAFF. The DNA for the CDR3 is TGTGCCAGCAGTTTCAGACTCCCGAGCACTGAAGCTTTCTTT. The full variable domain, in which reference TRBV28 and TRBJ1-1 provide the parts outside the CDR3, is DVKVTQSSRYLVKRTGEKVFLECVQDMDHENMFWYRQDPGLGLRLIYFSYDVKMKEKGDIPEGYSVSREKKERFSLILESASTNQTSMYLCASSFRLPSTEAFFGQGTRLTVV.

The chain couples TRBV11-2 to TRBJ2-7; D gene ambiguous. V lost 5 bases and J 5 bases, leaving 4 bases between the germline ends. Germline lookup yields CDR1 SGHAT and CDR2 FQNNGV. The CDR3 runs to 10 residues. The CDR3 DNA sequence: TGTGCCAGCAGCGTCGACGAGCAGTACTTC. It encodes CASSVDEQYF.

This sequence joins TRBV19 and TRBJ1-1; D is ambiguous. The CDR3 totals 14 residues. Trimming left V 1 base short and J 5 bases short, with 11 bases between. Germline values: CDR1 LNHDA, CDR2 SQIVND (reference sequence). The CDR3 sequence: CASSIAGALTEAFF. The CDR3 DNA sequence: TGTGCCAGTAGTATAGCTGGAGCGTTGACTGAAGCTTTCTTT.

This sequence joins TRBV4-1 and TRBJ2-7, with 7 nucleotides matching TRBD2. Germline values: CDR1 MGHRA, CDR2 YSYEKL. The CDR3 length is 17 residues. V shed 4 bases and J 0 bases; nucleotides not matched to a gene: 12. In nucleotides, the CDR3 is TGCGCCAGCAGCCCTGGATGGGGGGAGGGAGGCTCCTACGAGCAGTACTTC. It yields the protein CASSPGWGEGGSYEQYF.

This sequence joins TRBV5-4 and TRBJ1-2, with a weak D call TRBD1 (5 bases). Germline-derived CDR1 and CDR2 are SGHNT and YYREEE (reference sequence). The CDR3 loop spans 15 amino acids. V shed 0 bases and J shed 4 bases, with 13 bases lying between them. CDR3 sequence reads: CASSLASGYSYGYTF. CDR3 nucleotide sequence: TGTGCCAGCAGCTTGGCTTCAGGGTATAGCTATGGCTACACCTTC.

The rearrangement uses TRBV11-2 and TRBJ2-5, with 9 bases matching TRBD2. The V and J ends lost 1 base and 2 bases, in that order; junction bases with no gene match: 8. The V gene's germline CDR1 is SGHAT and CDR2 FQNNGV. The CDR3 has 17 residues. The CDR3 is CASSLVGLALTQETQYF. Written as DNA, the CDR3 is TGTGCCAGCAGCTTAGTTGGACTAGCGCTCACTCAAGAGACCCAGTACTTC.

This chain connects TRBV7-9 to TRBJ1-2; no clear D. The CDR3 spans 14 residues. Germline CDR1 is SEHNR and CDR2 is FQNEAQ (reference sequence). V was trimmed by 4 bases and J by 2 bases, leaving 11 bases between them. This CDR3 is CASSSPHENYGYTF. For the CDR3, the DNA is TGTGCCAGCAGCTCCCCACACGAAAACTATGGCTACACCTTC.

This chain joins TRBV28 and TRBJ2-6; the D gene is possibly TRBD1 (5 bases). Germline V CDR1 and CDR2: MDHEN, SYDVKM. The CDR3 totals 18 residues. Trimming shortened V by 6 bases and J by 1 base, and 19 bases separated the two germline ends. The CDR3 sequence: CASRPLSPQGSGANVLTF. CDR3 nucleotide sequence: TGTGCCAGCAGGCCTCTGAGCCCCCAGGGTTCTGGGGCCAACGTCCTGACTTTC.

The chain has TRBV30 and TRBJ2-7, with 9 bases matching TRBD2. Germline CDR1 and CDR2: GTSNPN and SVGIG (reference sequence). Trimming cost V 2 bases and J 3 bases; bases outside gene matches: 11. The CDR3 covers 16 residues. CDR3 residues: CAWSLRASGKYYEQYF. For the CDR3, the DNA is TGTGCCTGGAGTCTTCGGGCTAGCGGGAAATACTACGAGCAGTACTTC.

The rearrangement links TRBV27 to TRBJ1-5, with D hard to call. The length of the CDR3 is 13 residues. V was cut by 5 bases and J by 2 bases, with 7 bases left in between. Germline V lookup: CDR1 MNHEY, CDR2 SMNVEV (reference sequence). The CDR3 region is CASSPSRNQPQHF. The CDR3 DNA follows: TGTGCCAGCAGTCCCAGTCGCAATCAGCCCCAGCATTTT.

As to this clone: Other nucleotide sequences in the sample specify the same CDR3. CDR3 residues: CASSEGGGYGYTF. CDR3 nucleotide sequence: TGTGCCAGCAGTGAAGGTGGGGGCTATGGCTACACCTTC. The V gene is TRBV2, the J gene TRBJ1-2, with a weak D call TRBD1 (5 bases). From germline, CDR1 is SNHLY and CDR2 FYNNEI. This CDR3 spans 13 amino acids. Trimming removed 1 base at V and 4 bases at J, with 7 bases between.

V is TRBV2 and J is TRBJ2-5, with D maybe TRBD1 (5 bases). This CDR3 is 16 amino acids long. From germline, CDR1 is SNHLY and CDR2 FYNNEI. V lost 2 bases, J lost 5 bases, and 18 bases lay in between. CDR3 protein: CASSESRARRGETQYF. The CDR3 coding sequence is TGTGCCAGCAGTGAAAGCAGGGCTAGGCGTGGGGAGACCCAGTACTTC.